This T cell receptor beta chain was obtained from a study of chemoradiotherapy in HPV16-positive cancers. Whole-study context: A couple of HPV16-positive patients' cells yielded candidate HPV-specific clones and common motifs. General study results and limits: During treatment, candidate HPV-specific clones and E7-related motifs expanded in tumor. Better recurrence-free survival went with HPV-responsive T-cell expansion in HPV16-positive patients.

This clone was counted once. Its antigen is as yet unknown. Germline V CDR1 and CDR2: LGHNA, YNFKEQ. The CDR3 extends over 16 amino acids. Trimming left V 0 bases short and J 6 bases short, with 17 bases between. Assay: immunoSEQ multiplex PCR; the TCRdb copy retains only in-frame clones and omits some. The sample comprises roughly 4,000 clones, approximately 82% of which are singletons, and 8.5% to 14% rests with the top ten. This clonotype was sampled from a human donor with HPV-associated anogenital cancer. This chain connects TRBV4-2 to TRBJ2-5; D may be TRBD2 (6 bases). The sample in question was tumor tissue, obtained from a patient who underwent chemoradiotherapy. CDR3 protein: CASSQDPGLSPKTQYF. The CDR3 DNA sequence: TGTGCCAGCAGCCAAGACCCCGGACTATCCCCAAAGACCCAGTACTTC.